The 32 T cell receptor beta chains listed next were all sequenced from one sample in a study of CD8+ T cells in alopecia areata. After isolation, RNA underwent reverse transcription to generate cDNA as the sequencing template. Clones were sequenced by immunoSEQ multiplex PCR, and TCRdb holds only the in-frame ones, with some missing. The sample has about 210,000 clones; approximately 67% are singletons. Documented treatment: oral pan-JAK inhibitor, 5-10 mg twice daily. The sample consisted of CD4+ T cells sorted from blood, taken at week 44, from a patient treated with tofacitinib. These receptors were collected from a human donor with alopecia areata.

The DNA of the CDR3 is TGCGCCAGCACCCCCCCTCTGAGTAGCAATCAGCCCCAGCATTTT. As protein: CASTPPLSSNQPQHF. The V and J genes are TRBV5-1 and TRBJ1-5, with D unclear. Trimming stripped 6 bases from V and 0 bases from J, with 13 bases between. This CDR3 contains 15 residues. CDR1 is SGHRS and CDR2 is YFSETQ in the germline V gene.

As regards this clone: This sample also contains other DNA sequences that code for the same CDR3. DNA of the CDR3: TGTGCCTGGATCACCTCCTACGAGCAGTACTTC. Its protein is CAWITSYEQYF. This chain joins TRBV30 and TRBJ2-7; D remains unclear. V was shortened by 4 bases and J by 0 bases, with 4 bases between the two germline ends. The CDR3 has 11 residues. Germline CDR1 GTSNPN, CDR2 SVGIG (reference sequence).

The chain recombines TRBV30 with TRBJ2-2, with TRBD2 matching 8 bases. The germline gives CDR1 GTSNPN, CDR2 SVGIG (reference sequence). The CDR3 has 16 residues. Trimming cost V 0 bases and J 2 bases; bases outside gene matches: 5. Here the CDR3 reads CAWSVRRGANTGELFF. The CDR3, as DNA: TGTGCCTGGAGTGTGCGGCGGGGGGCCAACACCGGGGAGCTGTTTTTT. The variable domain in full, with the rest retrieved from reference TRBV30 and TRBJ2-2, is SQTIHQWPATLVQPVGSPLSLECTVEGTSNPNLYWYRQAAGRGLQLLFYSVGIGQISSEVPQNLSASRPQDRQFILSSKKLLLSDSGFYLCAWSVRRGANTGELFFGEGSRLTVL.

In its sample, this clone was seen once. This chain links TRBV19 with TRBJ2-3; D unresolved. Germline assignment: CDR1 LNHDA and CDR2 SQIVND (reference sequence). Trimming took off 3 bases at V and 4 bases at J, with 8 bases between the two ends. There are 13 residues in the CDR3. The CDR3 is CASSIRGADTQYF. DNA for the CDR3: TGTGCCAGTAGTATTAGAGGCGCAGATACGCAGTATTTT.

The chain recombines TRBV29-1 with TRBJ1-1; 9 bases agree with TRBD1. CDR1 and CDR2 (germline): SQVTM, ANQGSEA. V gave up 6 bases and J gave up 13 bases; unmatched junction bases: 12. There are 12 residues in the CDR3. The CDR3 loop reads CSVAPGQGLVFF. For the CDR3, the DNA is TGCAGCGTGGCCCCGGGACAGGGATTGGTTTTCTTT.

CDR3 in amino acids: CAWSTGGSNQPQHF. In DNA form, the CDR3 reads TGTGCCTGGTCGACAGGGGGTAGCAATCAGCCCCAGCATTTT. This rearrangement joins TRBV30 to TRBJ1-5; 9 nucleotides align to TRBD1. Germline V gives CDR1 GTSNPN, CDR2 SVGIG (reference sequence). This CDR3 is 14 amino acids long. With V trimmed by 5 bases and J by 0 bases, 2 bases remained unmatched.

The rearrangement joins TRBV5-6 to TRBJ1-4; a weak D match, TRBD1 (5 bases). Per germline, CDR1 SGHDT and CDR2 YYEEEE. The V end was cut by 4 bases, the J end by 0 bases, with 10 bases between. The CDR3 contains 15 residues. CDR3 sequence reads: CASSTSGPTNEKLFF. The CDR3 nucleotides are TGTGCCAGCAGCACATCAGGGCCAACTAATGAAAAACTGTTTTTT. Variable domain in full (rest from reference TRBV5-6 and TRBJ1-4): DAGVTQSPTHLIKTRGQQVTLRCSPKSGHDTVSWYQQALGQGPQFIFQYYEEEERQRGNFPDRFSGHQFPNYSSELNVNALLLGDSALYLCASSTSGPTNEKLFFGSGTQLSVL.

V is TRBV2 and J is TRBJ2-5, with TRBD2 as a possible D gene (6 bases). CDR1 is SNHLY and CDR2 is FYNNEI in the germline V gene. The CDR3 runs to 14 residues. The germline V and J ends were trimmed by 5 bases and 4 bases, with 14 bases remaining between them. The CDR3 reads CASSLRLVVETQYF. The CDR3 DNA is TGTGCCAGCAGTCTAAGACTAGTAGTAGAGACCCAGTACTTC.

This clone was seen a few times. The CDR3 sequence is CSVELQGRNTEAFF. The CDR3 bases are TGCAGCGTTGAACTCCAGGGGAGGAACACTGAAGCTTTCTTT. V usage is TRBV29-1 and J usage is TRBJ1-1; a possible D gene is TRBD1 (6 bases). Per the germline V gene, CDR1 is SQVTM and CDR2 is ANQGSEA. The CDR3 spans 14 residues. The V end lost 2 bases, the J end lost 1 base, and 11 bases lay between the germline ends. The variable domain in full, completed from reference TRBV29-1 and TRBJ1-1, reads SAVISQKPSRDICQRGTSLTIQCQVDSQVTMMFWYRQQPGQSLTLIATANQGSEATYESGFVIDKFPISRPNLTFSTLTVSNMSPEDSSIYLCSVELQGRNTEAFFGQGTRLTVV.

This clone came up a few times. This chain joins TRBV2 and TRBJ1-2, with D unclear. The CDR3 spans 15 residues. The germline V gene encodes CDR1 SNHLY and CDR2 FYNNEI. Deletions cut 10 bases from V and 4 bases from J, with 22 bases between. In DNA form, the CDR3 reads TGTGCCACGACCCTTACCGCGGAGGCTCCCTATGGCTACACCTTC. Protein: CATTLTAEAPYGYTF.

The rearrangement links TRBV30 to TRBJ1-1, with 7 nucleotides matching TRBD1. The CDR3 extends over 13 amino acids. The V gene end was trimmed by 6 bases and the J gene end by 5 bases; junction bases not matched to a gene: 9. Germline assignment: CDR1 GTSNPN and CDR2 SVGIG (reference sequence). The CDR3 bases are TGTGCCTGTCCTGGACAGGCAACTACTGAAGCTTTCTTT. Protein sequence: CACPGQATTEAFF.

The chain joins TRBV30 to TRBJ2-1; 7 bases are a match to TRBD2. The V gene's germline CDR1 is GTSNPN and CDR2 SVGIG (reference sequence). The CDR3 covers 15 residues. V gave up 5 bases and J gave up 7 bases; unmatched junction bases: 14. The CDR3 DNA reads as TGTGCCTGGGACCGCGGGGGAAACGGAGGGAATGAGCAGTTCTTC. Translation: CAWDRGGNGGNEQFF.

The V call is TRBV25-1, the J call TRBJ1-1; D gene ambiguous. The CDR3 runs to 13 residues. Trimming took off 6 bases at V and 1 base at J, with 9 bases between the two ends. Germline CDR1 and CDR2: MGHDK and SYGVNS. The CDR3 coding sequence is TGTGCCAGCAGGGGCAGCGGGAACACTGAAGCTTTCTTT. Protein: CASRGSGNTEAFF.

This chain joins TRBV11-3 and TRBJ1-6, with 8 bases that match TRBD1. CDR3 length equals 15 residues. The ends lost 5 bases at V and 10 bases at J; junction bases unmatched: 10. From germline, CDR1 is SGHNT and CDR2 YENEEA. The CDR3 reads CASSARDTGGSPLHF. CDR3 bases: TGTGCCAGCAGCGCACGCGATACAGGGGGATCACCCCTCCACTTT. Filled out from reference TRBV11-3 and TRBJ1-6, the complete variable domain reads EAGVVQSPRYKIIEKKQPVAFWCNPISGHNTLYWYLQNLGQGPELLIRYENEEAVDDSQLPKDRFSAERLKGVDSTLKIQPAELGDSAVYLCASSARDTGGSPLHFGNGTRLTVT.

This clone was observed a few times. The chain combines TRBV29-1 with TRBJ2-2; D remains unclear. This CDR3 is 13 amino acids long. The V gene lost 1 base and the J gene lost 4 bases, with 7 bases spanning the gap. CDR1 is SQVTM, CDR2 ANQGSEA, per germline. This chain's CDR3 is CSVEGSLTGELFF. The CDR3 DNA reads TGCAGCGTTGAAGGGTCCCTCACCGGGGAGCTGTTTTTT.

CDR3 DNA sequence: TGTGCCAGCAGTCCATCAGGGGGCTCCGGGAATGAGCAGTTCTTC. This sequence encodes CASSPSGGSGNEQFF. This chain uses TRBV7-6 with TRBJ2-1; the match to TRBD1 covers 8 bases. Germline lookup yields CDR1 SGHVS and CDR2 FNYEAQ. V trimming: 6 bases; J trimming: 7 bases; junction bases outside the gene matches: 11. CDR3 length equals 15 residues.

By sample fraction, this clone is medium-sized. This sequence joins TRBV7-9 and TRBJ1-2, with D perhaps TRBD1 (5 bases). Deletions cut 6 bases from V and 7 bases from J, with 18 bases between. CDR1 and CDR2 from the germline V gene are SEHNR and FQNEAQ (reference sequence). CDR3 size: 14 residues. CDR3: CASRPPGLYVGYTF. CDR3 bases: TGTGCCAGCAGGCCTCCAGGGTTGTATGTTGGCTACACCTTC.

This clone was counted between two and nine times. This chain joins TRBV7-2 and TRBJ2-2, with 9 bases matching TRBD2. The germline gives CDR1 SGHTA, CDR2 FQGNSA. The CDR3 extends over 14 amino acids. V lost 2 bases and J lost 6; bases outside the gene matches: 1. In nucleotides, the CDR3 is TGTGCCAGCAGCTTACTAGCGGGGTCCGGGGAGCTGTTTTTT. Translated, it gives CASSLLAGSGELFF.

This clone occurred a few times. The CDR3 region is CASSQDPGPPGDTQYF. CDR3 sequence (DNA): TGCGCCAGCAGCCAAGATCCCGGGCCGCCCGGGGATACGCAGTATTTT. This rearrangement joins TRBV4-3 to TRBJ2-3, with no clear D. Deletions cut 0 bases from V and 6 bases from J, with 16 bases between. The CDR3 consists of 16 residues. The germline CDR1 and CDR2 sequences are LGHNA and YSLEER.

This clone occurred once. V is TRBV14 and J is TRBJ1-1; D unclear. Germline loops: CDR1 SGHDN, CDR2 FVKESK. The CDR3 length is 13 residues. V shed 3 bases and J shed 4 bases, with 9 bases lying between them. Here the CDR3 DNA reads TGTGCCAGCAGCCATTCTTCGTCCACTGAAGCTTTCTTT. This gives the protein CASSHSSSTEAFF.

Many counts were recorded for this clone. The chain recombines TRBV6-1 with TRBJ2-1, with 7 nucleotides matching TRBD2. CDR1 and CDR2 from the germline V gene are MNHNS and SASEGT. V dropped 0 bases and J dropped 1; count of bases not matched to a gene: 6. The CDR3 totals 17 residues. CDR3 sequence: CASSEATRAGSYNEQFF. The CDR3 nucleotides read TGTGCCAGCAGTGAAGCCACGAGAGCGGGGTCCTACAATGAGCAGTTCTTC.

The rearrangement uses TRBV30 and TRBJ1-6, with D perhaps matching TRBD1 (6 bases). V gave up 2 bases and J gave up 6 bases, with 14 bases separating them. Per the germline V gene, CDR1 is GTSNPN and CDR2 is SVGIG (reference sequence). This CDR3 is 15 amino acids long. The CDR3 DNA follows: TGTGCCTGGAGTCACGGGACAAGGCTTAATTCACCCCTCCACTTT. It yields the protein CAWSHGTRLNSPLHF.

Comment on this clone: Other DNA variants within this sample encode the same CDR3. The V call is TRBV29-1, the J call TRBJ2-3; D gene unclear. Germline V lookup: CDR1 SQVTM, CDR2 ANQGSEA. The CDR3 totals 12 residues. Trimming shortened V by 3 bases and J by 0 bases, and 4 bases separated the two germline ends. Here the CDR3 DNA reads TGCAGCGTTGAGCTGAGCACAGATACGCAGTATTTT. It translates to CSVELSTDTQYF.

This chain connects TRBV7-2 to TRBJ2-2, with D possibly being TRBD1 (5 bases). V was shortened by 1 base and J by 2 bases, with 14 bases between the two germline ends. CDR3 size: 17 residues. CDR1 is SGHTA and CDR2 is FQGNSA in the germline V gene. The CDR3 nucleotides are TGTGCCAGCAGCTTAGATAGCAGCAGGGCAAACACCGGGGAGCTGTTTTTT. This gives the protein CASSLDSSRANTGELFF.

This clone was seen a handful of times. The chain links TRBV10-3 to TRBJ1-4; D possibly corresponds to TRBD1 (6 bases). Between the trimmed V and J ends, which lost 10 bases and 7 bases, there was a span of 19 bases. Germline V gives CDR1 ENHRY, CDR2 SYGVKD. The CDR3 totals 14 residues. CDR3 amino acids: CATTPGQGGEKLFF. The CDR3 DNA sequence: TGTGCCACAACCCCGGGACAAGGGGGTGAAAAACTGTTTTTT.

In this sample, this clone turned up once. The CDR3 spells CASSSGTSPNEQFF. Here the CDR3 DNA reads TGTGCCAGCAGCTCCGGGACTAGCCCGAATGAGCAGTTCTTC. The J gene is TRBJ2-1, the V gene TRBV11-2; 9 bases agree with TRBD2. V shed 4 bases and J 7 bases; nucleotides not matched to a gene: 5. The CDR3 is made up of 14 amino acids. CDR1 SGHAT and CDR2 FQNNGV come from the germline V gene.

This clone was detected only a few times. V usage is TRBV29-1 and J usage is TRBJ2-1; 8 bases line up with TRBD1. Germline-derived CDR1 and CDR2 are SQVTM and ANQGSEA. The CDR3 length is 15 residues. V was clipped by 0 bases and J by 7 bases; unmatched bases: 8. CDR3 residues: CSVEENRGVGNEQFF. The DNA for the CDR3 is TGCAGCGTTGAAGAAAACAGGGGGGTAGGGAATGAGCAGTTCTTC.

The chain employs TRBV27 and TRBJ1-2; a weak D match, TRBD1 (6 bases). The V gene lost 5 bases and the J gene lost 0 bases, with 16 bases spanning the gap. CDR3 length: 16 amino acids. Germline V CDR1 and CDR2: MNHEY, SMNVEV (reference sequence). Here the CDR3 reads CASSPSDRRANYGYTF. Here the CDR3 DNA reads TGTGCCAGCAGTCCTTCCGACAGGCGAGCTAACTATGGCTACACCTTC.

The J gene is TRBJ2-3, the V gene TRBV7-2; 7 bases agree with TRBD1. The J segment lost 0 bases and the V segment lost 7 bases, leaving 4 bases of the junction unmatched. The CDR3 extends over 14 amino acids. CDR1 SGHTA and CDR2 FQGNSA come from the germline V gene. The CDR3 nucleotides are TGTGCCAGCAAGACACAGGGGAGCACAGATACGCAGTATTTT. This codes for CASKTQGSTDTQYF.

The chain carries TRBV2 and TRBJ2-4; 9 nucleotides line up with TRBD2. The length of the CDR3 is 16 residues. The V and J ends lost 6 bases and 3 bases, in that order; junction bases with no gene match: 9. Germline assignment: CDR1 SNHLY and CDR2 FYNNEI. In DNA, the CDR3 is TGTGCCAGCAGGTCATGGAGCGGGGGGTACAAAAACATTCAGTACTTC. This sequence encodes CASRSWSGGYKNIQYF.

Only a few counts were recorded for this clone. The CDR3 nucleotides read TGCAGCGTTGAACCGGGAGGCAGGGGATATACTGAAGCTTTCTTT. Protein product: CSVEPGGRGYTEAFF. The V gene is TRBV29-1, the J gene TRBJ1-1; weak D call: TRBD1 (6 bases). Between the trimmed V and J ends, which lost 2 bases and 5 bases, there was a span of 18 bases. The CDR3 runs 15 residues. Germline assignment: CDR1 SQVTM and CDR2 ANQGSEA.

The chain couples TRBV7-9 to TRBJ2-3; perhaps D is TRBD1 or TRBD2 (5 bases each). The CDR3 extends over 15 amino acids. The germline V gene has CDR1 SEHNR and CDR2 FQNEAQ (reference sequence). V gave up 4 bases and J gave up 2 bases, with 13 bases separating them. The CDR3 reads CASSSVSGTTDTQYF. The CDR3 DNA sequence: TGTGCCAGCAGCTCCGTGTCGGGGACCACAGATACGCAGTATTTT.